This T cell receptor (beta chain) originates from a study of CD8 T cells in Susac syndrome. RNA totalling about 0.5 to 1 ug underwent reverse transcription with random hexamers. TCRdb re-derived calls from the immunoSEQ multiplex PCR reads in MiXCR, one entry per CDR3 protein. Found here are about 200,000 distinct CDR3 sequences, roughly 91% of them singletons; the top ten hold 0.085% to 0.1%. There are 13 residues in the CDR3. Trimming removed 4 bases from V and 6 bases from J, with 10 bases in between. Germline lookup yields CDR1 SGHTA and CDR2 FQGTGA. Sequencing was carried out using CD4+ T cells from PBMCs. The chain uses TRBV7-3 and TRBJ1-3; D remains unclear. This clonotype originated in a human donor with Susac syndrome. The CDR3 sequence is CASSSPDENTIYF. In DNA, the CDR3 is TGTGCCAGCAGCTCCCCGGACGAAAACACCATATATTTT.